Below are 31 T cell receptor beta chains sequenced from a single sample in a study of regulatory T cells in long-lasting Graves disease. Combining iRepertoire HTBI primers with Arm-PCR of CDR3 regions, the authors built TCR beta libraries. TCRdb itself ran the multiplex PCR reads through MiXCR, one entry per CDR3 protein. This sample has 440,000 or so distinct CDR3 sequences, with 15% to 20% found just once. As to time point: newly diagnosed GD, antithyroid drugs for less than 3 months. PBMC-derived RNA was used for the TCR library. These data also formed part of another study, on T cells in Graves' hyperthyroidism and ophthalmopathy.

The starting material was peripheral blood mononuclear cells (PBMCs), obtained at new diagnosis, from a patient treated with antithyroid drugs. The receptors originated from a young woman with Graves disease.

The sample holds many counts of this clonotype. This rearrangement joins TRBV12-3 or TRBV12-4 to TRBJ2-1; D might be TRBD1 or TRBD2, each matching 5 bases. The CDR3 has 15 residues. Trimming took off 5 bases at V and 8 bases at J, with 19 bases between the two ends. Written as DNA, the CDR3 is TGTGCCAGCAGTCCTCGACCGGGGCTAGCCTATGAGCAGTTCTTC. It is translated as CASSPRPGLAYEQFF.

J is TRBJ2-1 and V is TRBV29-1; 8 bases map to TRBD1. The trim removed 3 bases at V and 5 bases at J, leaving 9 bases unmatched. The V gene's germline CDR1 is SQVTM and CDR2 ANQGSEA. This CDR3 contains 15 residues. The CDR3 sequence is CSVDDRGLPDNEQFF. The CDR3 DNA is TGCAGCGTTGACGACAGGGGTTTGCCCGACAATGAGCAGTTCTTC.

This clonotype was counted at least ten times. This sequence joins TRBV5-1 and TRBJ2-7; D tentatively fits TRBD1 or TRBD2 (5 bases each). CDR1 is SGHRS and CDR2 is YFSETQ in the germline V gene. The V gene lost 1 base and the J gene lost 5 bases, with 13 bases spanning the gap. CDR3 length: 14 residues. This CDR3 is CASSLWDGEDEQYF. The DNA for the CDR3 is TGCGCCAGCAGCTTGTGGGACGGAGAGGACGAGCAGTACTTC.

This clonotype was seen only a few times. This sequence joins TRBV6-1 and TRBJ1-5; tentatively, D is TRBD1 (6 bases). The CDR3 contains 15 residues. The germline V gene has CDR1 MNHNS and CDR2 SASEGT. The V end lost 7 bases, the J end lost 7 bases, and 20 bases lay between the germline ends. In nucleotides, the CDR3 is TGTGCCAGCACCGGAAGGGCAGGGGAGCGACAGCCCCAGCATTTT. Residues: CASTGRAGERQPQHF.

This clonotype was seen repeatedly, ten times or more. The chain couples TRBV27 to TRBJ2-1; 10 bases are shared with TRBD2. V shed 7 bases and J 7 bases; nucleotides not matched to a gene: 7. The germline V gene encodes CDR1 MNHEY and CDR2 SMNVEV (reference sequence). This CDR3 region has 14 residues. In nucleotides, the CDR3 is TGTGCCAGCAACAGGCTAGCGGGAGAGAATGAGCAGTTCTTC. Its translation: CASNRLAGENEQFF.

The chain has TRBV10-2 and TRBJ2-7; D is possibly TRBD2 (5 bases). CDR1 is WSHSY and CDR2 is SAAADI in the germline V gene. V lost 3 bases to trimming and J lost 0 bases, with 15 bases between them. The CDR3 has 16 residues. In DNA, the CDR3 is TGCGCCAGCAGTGATAGTAGGACGGGAAGCTCCTACGAGCAGTACTTC. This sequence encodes CASSDSRTGSSYEQYF.

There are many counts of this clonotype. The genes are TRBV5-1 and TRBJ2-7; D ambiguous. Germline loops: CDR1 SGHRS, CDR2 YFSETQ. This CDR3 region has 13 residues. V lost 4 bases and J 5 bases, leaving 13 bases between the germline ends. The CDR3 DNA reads TGCGCCAGCAGCAACCGGAGTAACAACGAGCAGTACTTC. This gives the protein CASSNRSNNEQYF.

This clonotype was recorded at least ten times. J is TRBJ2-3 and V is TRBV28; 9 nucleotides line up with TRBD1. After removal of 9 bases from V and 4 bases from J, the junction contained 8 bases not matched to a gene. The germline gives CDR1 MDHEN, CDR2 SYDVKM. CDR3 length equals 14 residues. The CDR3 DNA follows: TGTGCCAGTATTGACAGGGGGTTCCCAGATACGCAGTATTTT. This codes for CASIDRGFPDTQYF.

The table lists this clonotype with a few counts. CDR3 sequence: CASSLGGGNEKLFF. For the CDR3, the DNA is TGTGCCAGCAGCTTAGGGGGGGGGAATGAAAAACTGTTTTTT. V is TRBV7-8 and J is TRBJ1-4, with D possibly TRBD1 on 5 matching bases. Germline lookup yields CDR1 SGHVS and CDR2 FQNEAQ. Trimming removed 1 base from V and 5 bases from J, with 8 bases in between. This CDR3 is built from 14 residues.

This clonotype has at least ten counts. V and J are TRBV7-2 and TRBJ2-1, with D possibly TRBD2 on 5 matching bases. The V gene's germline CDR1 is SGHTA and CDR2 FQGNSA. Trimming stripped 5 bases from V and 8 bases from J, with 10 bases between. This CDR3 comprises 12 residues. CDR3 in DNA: TGTGCCAGCAGCGCCCTGGGAGATGAGCAGTTCTTC. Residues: CASSALGDEQFF.

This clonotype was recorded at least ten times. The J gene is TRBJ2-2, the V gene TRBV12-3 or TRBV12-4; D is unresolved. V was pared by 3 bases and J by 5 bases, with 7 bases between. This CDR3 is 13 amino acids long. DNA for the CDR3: TGTGCCAGCAGTTTCCTAACTACCGGGGAGCTGTTTTTT. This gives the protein CASSFLTTGELFF.

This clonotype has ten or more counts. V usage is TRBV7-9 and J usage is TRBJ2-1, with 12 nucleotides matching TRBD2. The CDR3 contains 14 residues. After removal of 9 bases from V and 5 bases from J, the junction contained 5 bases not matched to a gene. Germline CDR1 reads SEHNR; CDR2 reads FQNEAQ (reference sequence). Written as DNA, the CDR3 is TGTGCCAGTCAAGGGACTAGCGGGCACAATGAGCAGTTCTTC. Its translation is CASQGTSGHNEQFF.

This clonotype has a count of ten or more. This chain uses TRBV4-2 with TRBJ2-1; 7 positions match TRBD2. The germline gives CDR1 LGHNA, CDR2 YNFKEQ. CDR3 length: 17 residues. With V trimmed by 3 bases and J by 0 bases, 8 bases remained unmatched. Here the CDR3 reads CASSQGGSGDSYNEQFF. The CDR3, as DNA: TGTGCCAGCAGCCAGGGAGGCAGCGGGGACTCCTACAATGAGCAGTTCTTC.

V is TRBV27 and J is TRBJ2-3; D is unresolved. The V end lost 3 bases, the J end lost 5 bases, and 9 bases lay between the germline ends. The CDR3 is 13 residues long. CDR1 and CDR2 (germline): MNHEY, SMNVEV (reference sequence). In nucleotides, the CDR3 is TGTGCCAGCAGTTTGATCCTGGGAGATACGCAGTATTTT. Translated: CASSLILGDTQYF.

The CDR3 sequence is CASSRQTSGYAYEQYF. CDR3 bases: TGCGCCAGCAGCCGCCAGACTAGCGGGTATGCCTACGAGCAGTACTTC. The rearrangement links TRBV4-3 to TRBJ2-7, with TRBD2 identical over 10 bases. Germline-derived CDR1 and CDR2 are LGHNA and YSLEER. The CDR3 has 16 residues. Losses at the gene ends were 4 bases for V and 2 bases for J; bases not matched to a gene: 8.

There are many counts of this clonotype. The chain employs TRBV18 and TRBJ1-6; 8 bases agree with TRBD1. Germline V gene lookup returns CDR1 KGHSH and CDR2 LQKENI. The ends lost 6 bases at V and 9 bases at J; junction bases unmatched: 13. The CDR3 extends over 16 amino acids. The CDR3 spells CASSRTGYGEGSPLHF. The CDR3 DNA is TGTGCCAGCTCGCGGACAGGGTATGGTGAAGGTTCACCCCTCCACTTT.

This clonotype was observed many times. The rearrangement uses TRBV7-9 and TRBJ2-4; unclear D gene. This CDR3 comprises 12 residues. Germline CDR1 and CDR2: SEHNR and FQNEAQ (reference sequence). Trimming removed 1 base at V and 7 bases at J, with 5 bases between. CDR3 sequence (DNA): TGTGCCAGCAGCTTAGGGTCGAACATTCAGTACTTC. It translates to CASSLGSNIQYF.

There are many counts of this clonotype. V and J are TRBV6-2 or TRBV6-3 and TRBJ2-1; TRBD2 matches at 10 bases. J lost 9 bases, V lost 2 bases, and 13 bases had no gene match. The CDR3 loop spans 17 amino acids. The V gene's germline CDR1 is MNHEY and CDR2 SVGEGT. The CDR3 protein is CASSYTILAGKVGEQFF. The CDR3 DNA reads TGTGCCAGCAGTTACACGATACTAGCGGGAAAGGTCGGTGAGCAGTTCTTC.

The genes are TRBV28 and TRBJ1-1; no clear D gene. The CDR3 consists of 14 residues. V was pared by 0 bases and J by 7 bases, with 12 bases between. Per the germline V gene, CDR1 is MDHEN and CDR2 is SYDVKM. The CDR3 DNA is TGTGCCAGCAGTTTATGGGTAGAGGGCAGTGAAGCTTTCTTT. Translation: CASSLWVEGSEAFF.

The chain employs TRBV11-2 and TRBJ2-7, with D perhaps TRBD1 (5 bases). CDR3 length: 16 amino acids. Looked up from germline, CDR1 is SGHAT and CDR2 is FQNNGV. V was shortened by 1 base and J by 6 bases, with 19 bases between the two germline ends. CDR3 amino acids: CASSLVYRAGSTEQYF. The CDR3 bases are TGTGCCAGCAGCTTAGTGTATCGGGCAGGGTCTACCGAGCAGTACTTC.

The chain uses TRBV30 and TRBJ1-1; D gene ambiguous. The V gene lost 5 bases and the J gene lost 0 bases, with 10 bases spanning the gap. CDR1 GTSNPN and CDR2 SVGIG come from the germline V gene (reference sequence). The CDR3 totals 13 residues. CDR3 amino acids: CAWELIMNTEAFF. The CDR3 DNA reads TGTGCCTGGGAACTGATCATGAACACTGAAGCTTTCTTT.

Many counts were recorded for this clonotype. CDR3 in DNA: TGCAGTGAACAAGGACTAGCGGATTACGAGCAGTACTTC. Translation gives CSEQGLADYEQYF. The chain has TRBV20-1 and TRBJ2-7; 10 bases line up with TRBD2. Germline lookup yields CDR1 DFQATT and CDR2 SNEGSKA (reference sequence). V lost 7 bases to trimming and J lost 4 bases; unmatched junction nucleotides: 7. This CDR3 has 13 amino acids.

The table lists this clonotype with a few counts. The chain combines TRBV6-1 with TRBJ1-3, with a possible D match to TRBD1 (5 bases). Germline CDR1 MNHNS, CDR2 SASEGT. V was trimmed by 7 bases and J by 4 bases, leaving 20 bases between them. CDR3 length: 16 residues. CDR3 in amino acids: CASNPGRVSSGNTIYF. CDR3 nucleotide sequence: TGTGCCAGCAATCCGGGCAGGGTGTCATCCGGAAACACCATATATTTT.

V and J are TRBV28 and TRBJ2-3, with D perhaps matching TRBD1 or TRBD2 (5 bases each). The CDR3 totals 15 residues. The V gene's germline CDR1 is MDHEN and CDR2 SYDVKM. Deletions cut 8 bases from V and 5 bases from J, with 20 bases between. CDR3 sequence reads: CASVRDPGGGDTQYF. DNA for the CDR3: TGTGCCAGCGTCCGGGACCCCGGCGGCGGAGATACGCAGTATTTT.

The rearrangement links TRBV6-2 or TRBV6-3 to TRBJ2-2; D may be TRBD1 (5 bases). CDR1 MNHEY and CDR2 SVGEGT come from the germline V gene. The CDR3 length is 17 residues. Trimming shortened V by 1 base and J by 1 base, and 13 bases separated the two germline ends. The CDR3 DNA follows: TGTGCCAGCAGTTACTGGTCCCCTGGACAGAACACCGGGGAGCTGTTTTTT. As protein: CASSYWSPGQNTGELFF.

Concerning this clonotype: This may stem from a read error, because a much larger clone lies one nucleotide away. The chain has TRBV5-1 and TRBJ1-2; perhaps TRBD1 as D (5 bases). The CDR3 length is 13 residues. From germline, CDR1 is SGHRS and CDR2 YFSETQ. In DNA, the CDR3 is TGCGCCAGCGGCGGCGAGGGGCTTGATGGCTCCACCTTC. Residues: CASGGEGLDGSTF.

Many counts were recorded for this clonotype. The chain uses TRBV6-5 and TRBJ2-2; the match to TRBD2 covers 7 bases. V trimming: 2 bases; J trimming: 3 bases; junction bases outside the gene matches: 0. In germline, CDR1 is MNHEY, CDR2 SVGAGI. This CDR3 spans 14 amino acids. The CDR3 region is CASSYTSDTGELFF. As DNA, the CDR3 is TGTGCCAGCAGTTACACTAGCGACACCGGGGAGCTGTTTTTT.

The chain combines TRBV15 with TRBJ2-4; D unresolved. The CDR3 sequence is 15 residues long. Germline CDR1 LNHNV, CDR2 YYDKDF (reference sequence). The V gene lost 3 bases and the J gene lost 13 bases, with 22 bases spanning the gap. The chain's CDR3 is CATSSPNLIYNEQYF. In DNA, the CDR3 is TGTGCCACCAGCAGTCCTAACCTGATCTACAATGAGCAGTACTTC.

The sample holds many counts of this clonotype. CDR3 loop: CASSFSRRETQYF. The CDR3 coding sequence is TGTGCCAGCAGTTTTTCCCGGAGAGAGACCCAGTACTTC. V usage is TRBV12-3 or TRBV12-4 and J usage is TRBJ2-5; no clear D. CDR3 size: 13 residues. The germline V and J ends were trimmed by 3 bases and 4 bases, with 9 bases remaining between them.

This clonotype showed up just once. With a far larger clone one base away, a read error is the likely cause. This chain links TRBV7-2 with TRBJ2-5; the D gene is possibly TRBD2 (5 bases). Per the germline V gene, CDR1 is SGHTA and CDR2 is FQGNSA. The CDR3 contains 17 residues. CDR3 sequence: CVSSEALRAGAKETQYF. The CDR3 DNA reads TGTGTCAGCAGTGAAGCGCTTCGGGCGGGTGCAAAAGAGACCCAGTACTTC.

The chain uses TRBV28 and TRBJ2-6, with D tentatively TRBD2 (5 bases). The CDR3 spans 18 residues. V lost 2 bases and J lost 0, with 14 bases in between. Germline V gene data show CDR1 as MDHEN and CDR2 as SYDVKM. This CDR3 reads CASSLNTGSHSGANVLTF. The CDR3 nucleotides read TGTGCCAGCAGTTTAAATACGGGGTCCCACTCTGGGGCCAACGTCCTGACTTTC.